Below, 22 T cell receptor beta chains from the same sample are listed, as sequenced in a study of cytomegalovirus exposure and HLA in healthy donors. Clones were sequenced by immunoSEQ multiplex PCR, and TCRdb holds only the in-frame ones, with some missing. The table records under 350,000 clones, 65% to 90% of them present only once. The sequenced sample was PBMCs. These receptors came from a woman under 30 in good health and CMV-seronegative.

V gene TRBV18 combines with J gene TRBJ1-1; 7 positions agree with TRBD1. Germline lookup yields CDR1 KGHSH and CDR2 LQKENI. This CDR3 has 14 amino acids. V shed 4 bases and J 2 bases; nucleotides not matched to a gene: 4. The CDR3 here is CASSQRDRNTEAFF. For the CDR3, the DNA is TGTGCCAGCTCACAGAGGGACAGAAACACTGAAGCTTTCTTT.

CDR3 nucleotides: TGCGCCAGCAGCCTTATAAACAGGGGTTCCTATGGCTACACCTTC. This sequence encodes CASSLINRGSYGYTF. The chain recombines TRBV4-1 with TRBJ1-2, with TRBD1 matching 7 bases. Trimming at V came to 4 bases and at J to 4 bases, leaving 9 bases not matched to a gene. The CDR3 is made up of 15 amino acids. Germline V lookup: CDR1 MGHRA, CDR2 YSYEKL.

The V and J genes are TRBV27 and TRBJ1-5; D may be TRBD1 (5 bases). V lost 5 bases, J lost 7 bases, and 15 bases lay in between. The germline gives CDR1 MNHEY, CDR2 SMNVEV (reference sequence). The length of the CDR3 is 14 residues. For the CDR3, the DNA is TGTGCCAGCAGTCCAGGGTCTCTTGGCCAGCCCCAGCATTTT. It codes for CASSPGSLGQPQHF.

V usage is TRBV6-5 and J usage is TRBJ1-1; tentatively, D is TRBD1 (5 bases). Deletions cut 6 bases from V and 7 bases from J, with 18 bases between. Per germline, CDR1 MNHEY and CDR2 SVGAGI. This CDR3 has 14 residues. CDR3 in amino acids: CASSSLRQGIEAFF. For the CDR3, the DNA is TGTGCCAGCAGCTCCTTGAGGCAGGGCATTGAAGCTTTCTTT.

The V call is TRBV6-6, the J call TRBJ2-3, with D perhaps TRBD1 (6 bases). The CDR3 runs 14 residues. Deletions cut 2 bases from V and 4 bases from J, with 10 bases between. Germline values: CDR1 MNHNY, CDR2 SVGAGI (reference sequence). The CDR3 region is CASSYNGGPDTQYF. CDR3 in DNA: TGTGCCAGCAGTTACAATGGGGGCCCAGATACGCAGTATTTT.

The genes are TRBV4-3 and TRBJ2-7; tentatively, D is TRBD2 (7 bases). CDR1 is LGHNA, CDR2 YSLEER, per germline. V was shortened by 0 bases and J by 4 bases, with 16 bases between the two germline ends. This CDR3 spans 16 amino acids. The CDR3: CASSQDPGGYLYEQYF. Written as DNA, the CDR3 is TGCGCCAGCAGCCAAGACCCGGGGGGCTATTTGTACGAGCAGTACTTC.

The J gene is TRBJ2-5, the V gene TRBV5-1; TRBD2 might be the D (6 bases). CDR1 and CDR2 from the germline V gene are SGHRS and YFSETQ. Trimming cost V 3 bases and J 5 bases, with 11 bases left between them. The CDR3 loop spans 13 amino acids. The CDR3 DNA reads TGCGCCAGCAGCTCGGGGGTAGGGGAGACCCAGTACTTC. Translating it yields CASSSGVGETQYF.

The rearrangement links TRBV4-3 to TRBJ2-3; D is ambiguous. Germline values: CDR1 LGHNA, CDR2 YSLEER. V dropped 0 bases and J dropped 0 bases, with 10 bases sitting between them. This CDR3 region has 16 residues. CDR3 in DNA: TGCGCCAGCAGCCAAGAAACCACAATAAGCACAGATACGCAGTATTTT. It yields the protein CASSQETTISTDTQYF.

The rearrangement joins TRBV11-2 to TRBJ2-7; 9 nucleotides agree with TRBD2. The germline CDR1 and CDR2 sequences are SGHAT and FQNNGV. The CDR3 is 16 amino acids. After removal of 5 bases from V and 2 bases from J, the junction contained 10 bases not matched to a gene. DNA for the CDR3: TGTGCCAGCAGCCAGGCGGCCCGCGGGGGGGCCTACGAGCAGTACTTC. Its protein is CASSQAARGGAYEQYF.

This clone was counted once. The CDR3 DNA reads as TGCGCCAGCAGAGGGACAATTAACGAGCAGTACTTC. This codes for CASRGTINEQYF. This chain connects TRBV5-1 to TRBJ2-7, with D possibly TRBD1 on 6 matching bases. Trimming stripped 5 bases from V and 5 bases from J, with 11 bases between. CDR1 is SGHRS, CDR2 YFSETQ, per germline. This CDR3 has 12 amino acids.

The chain joins TRBV27 to TRBJ2-5, with a tentative D call TRBD2 (6 bases). Germline lookup yields CDR1 MNHEY and CDR2 SMNVEV (reference sequence). V was clipped by 2 bases and J by 5 bases, with 18 bases between them. CDR3 length equals 16 residues. CDR3 bases: TGTGCCAGCAGTTTAGGCGGAGGGTGGGGGTGGGAGACCCAGTACTTC. Translation gives CASSLGGGWGWETQYF.

The J gene is TRBJ1-2, the V gene TRBV29-1, with D hard to call. Germline V CDR1 and CDR2: SQVTM, ANQGSEA. The CDR3 is made up of 11 amino acids. Trimming stripped 6 bases from V and 2 bases from J, with 7 bases between. In DNA form, the CDR3 reads TGCAGCGTCGGGATGAACTATGGCTACACCTTC. Amino acid sequence: CSVGMNYGYTF.

The chain recombines TRBV19 with TRBJ1-5; no definite D call. Trimming removed 8 bases from V and 3 bases from J, with 14 bases in between. The CDR3 covers 14 residues. The V gene's germline CDR1 is LNHDA and CDR2 SQIVND (reference sequence). CDR3 DNA sequence: TGTGCCAGTGGTCCGCGGGGTTACAATCAGCCCCAGCATTTT. Amino acid sequence: CASGPRGYNQPQHF. The complete variable domain, with remaining parts taken from reference TRBV19 and TRBJ1-5, reads DGGITQSPKYLFRKEGQNVTLSCEQNLNHDAMYWYRQDPGQGLRLIYYSQIVNDFQKGDIAEGYSVSREKKESFPLTVTSAQKNPTAFYLCASGPRGYNQPQHFGDGTRLSIL.

This clone was seen once. This chain joins TRBV6-6 and TRBJ2-7, with TRBD1 as a possible D gene (6 bases). The CDR3 is made up of 15 amino acids. The germline V gene has CDR1 MNHNY and CDR2 SVGAGI (reference sequence). V was trimmed by 1 base and J by 4 bases, leaving 14 bases between them. CDR3 residues: CASSYYRAWGYEQYF. CDR3 sequence (DNA): TGTGCCAGCAGTTACTACAGGGCTTGGGGATACGAGCAGTACTTC.

V and J are TRBV5-1 and TRBJ2-7; D is possibly TRBD2 (6 bases). Germline assignment: CDR1 SGHRS and CDR2 YFSETQ. With 0 bases removed from V and 0 bases from J, the gap between germline ends came to 16 bases. This CDR3 has 17 amino acids. DNA for the CDR3: TGCGCCAGCAGCTTGGGGGACCAAGCGGGCAGCTCCTACGAGCAGTACTTC. Translated, it gives CASSLGDQAGSSYEQYF. Full variable domain (missing parts from reference TRBV5-1 and TRBJ2-7): KAGVTQTPRYLIKTRGQQVTLSCSPISGHRSVSWYQQTPGQGLQFLFEYFSETQRNKGNFPGRFSGRQFSNSRSEMNVSTLELGDSALYLCASSLGDQAGSSYEQYFGPGTRLTVT.

The V and J genes are TRBV4-3 and TRBJ1-3, with D unresolved. V was clipped by 0 bases and J by 4 bases, with 13 bases between them. The germline CDR1 and CDR2 sequences are LGHNA and YSLEER. The CDR3 contains 16 residues. The CDR3 nucleotides are TGCGCCAGCAGCCAAGATGACATAAGGATCGGAAACACCATATATTTT. Translating it yields CASSQDDIRIGNTIYF.

The chain couples TRBV5-4 to TRBJ2-1; TRBD1 matches 9 bases. The V segment lost 4 bases and the J segment 7 bases; nucleotides outside the gene matches: 6. The CDR3 has 14 amino acids. Germline V lookup: CDR1 SGHNT, CDR2 YYREEE (reference sequence). This CDR3 reads CASSRIQGANEQFF. DNA of the CDR3: TGTGCCAGCAGCCGAATACAGGGGGCAAATGAGCAGTTCTTC.

The count of this clone is one. This chain links TRBV5-4 with TRBJ2-7; 10 bases are a match to TRBD2. V lost 0 bases, J lost 5 bases, and 5 bases stayed unmatched. Germline loops: CDR1 SGHNT, CDR2 YYREEE (reference sequence). The CDR3 extends over 15 amino acids. The CDR3 region has the DNA TGTGCCAGCAGCTTGGGACTAGCGGGTCGCGACGAGCAGTACTTC. This sequence encodes CASSLGLAGRDEQYF.

The V and J genes are TRBV10-1 and TRBJ2-1, with TRBD2 matching 7 bases. Germline CDR1 and CDR2: WNHNN and SYGVQD (reference sequence). The junction had 7 bases not matched to a gene; V was cut back by 2 bases and J by 6 bases. The CDR3 has 15 residues. CDR3 region: CASSELAAGGNEQFF. In DNA form, the CDR3 reads TGCGCCAGCAGTGAGCTAGCGGCCGGGGGCAATGAGCAGTTCTTC.

The chain uses TRBV5-1 and TRBJ2-1; the match to TRBD1 covers 7 bases. Germline CDR1 is SGHRS and CDR2 is YFSETQ. V lost 0 bases, J lost 10 bases, and 7 bases stayed unmatched. The CDR3 is 14 amino acids. The CDR3, as DNA: TGCGCCAGCAGCTTGGATAGAGGGGGCGGCGAGCAGTTCTTC. It codes for CASSLDRGGGEQFF.

V is TRBV4-3 and J is TRBJ2-2, with D uncertain. V dropped 3 bases and J dropped 0 bases, with 5 bases sitting between them. The CDR3 loop spans 14 amino acids. CDR1 LGHNA and CDR2 YSLEER come from the germline V gene. CDR3 region: CASSQAANTGELFF. The DNA for the CDR3 is TGCGCCAGCAGCCAGGCAGCGAACACCGGGGAGCTGTTTTTT.

This clone has just a few counts. The chain recombines TRBV27 with TRBJ1-5; D unclear. Germline assignment: CDR1 MNHEY and CDR2 SMNVEV (reference sequence). The CDR3 consists of 14 residues. V lost 6 bases to trimming and J lost 3 bases, with 12 bases between them. This CDR3 is CASSRVWANQPQHF. In DNA, the CDR3 is TGTGCCAGCAGCCGAGTTTGGGCCAATCAGCCCCAGCATTTT.